Below are 22 T cell receptor beta chains sequenced from a single sample in a study of T cells in women clearing cervical HPV infection. Produced via immunoSEQ multiplex PCR; TCRdb's table is partial and in-frame only. The sample features about 20,000 clones, with 6.5% to 8.5% in its top ten. The sample comprised blood buffy coat. The receptor source for this set is a woman between 18 and 69 years old with a cervical HPV16 infection that either progressed to CIN3+ or cleared (not recorded which).

A word on this clone: The read comes to an end 3 residues before the CDR3 does, leaving the germline J gene to fill in the end. V usage is TRBV18 and J usage is TRBJ2-4, with D perhaps matching TRBD1 (6 bases). Germline V gene sequence: CDR1 KGHSH, CDR2 LQKENI. The CDR3 spans 15 residues. The CDR3: CASSPVTGTSDGQYF. Incomplete CDR3 DNA: TGTGCCAGCTCACCGGTAACAGGGACATCGGATGGT.

As for this clone: The read terminates 3 residues before the CDR3 end, so the remaining end is supplied by the germline J gene. This chain links TRBV7-6 with TRBJ1-5; TRBD1 matches at 8 bases. Unmatched junction bases numbered 6, after V lost 4 bases and J lost 4 bases. CDR1 and CDR2 (germline): SGHVS, FNYEAQ. The CDR3 runs 15 residues. The CDR3 protein is CASSSSGTGNQPQHF. The sequenced CDR3 bases are TGTGCCAGCAGCTCTTCCGGGACAGGAAATCAGCCC.

In the case of this clone: The junction departs from the called germline gene at one end, perhaps through a read error. The CDR3 extends 3 residues past the end of the read, so its final part is completed from the germline J gene. This chain links TRBV7-9 with TRBJ2-7, with 9 bases that match TRBD2. The germline CDR1 and CDR2 sequences are SEHNR and FQNEAQ (reference sequence). The CDR3 spans 14 residues. The CDR3 loop reads CANSLAGAPYEQYF. The part of the CDR3 DNA that was read is TGTGCCAACAGCTTAGCGGGGGCGCCCTACGAG.

Notes on this clone: The junction departs from germline at one end; a sequencing error may be responsible. The missing CDR3 end, 3 residues past where the read stops, is filled in from the germline J gene. This specimen includes other DNA sequences encoding the same CDR3. J is TRBJ1-3 and V is TRBV6-2 or TRBV6-3, with 10 bases fitting TRBD1. Germline loops: CDR1 MNHEY, CDR2 SVGEGT. CDR3 length: 15 residues. The part of the CDR3 DNA that was read is TGTGCCAGCATCCGACAGGGGGCTTCTGGAAACACA. Its protein is CASIRQGASGNT. In full, the CDR3 reads CASIRQGASGNTIYF.

Remarks on this clone: The read gets to within 3 residues of the CDR3 end, and the germline J gene fills in the rest. The gene calls are TRBV7-8 and TRBJ2-7; no reliable D call. Between the trimmed V and J ends, which lost 0 bases and 0 bases, there was a span of 6 bases. Germline values: CDR1 SGHVS, CDR2 FQNEAQ. The CDR3 loop spans 14 amino acids. Here the CDR3 reads CASSLAASSYEQYF. The part of the CDR3 DNA that was read is TGTGCCAGCAGCTTAGCGGCTTCCTCCTACGAG.

With respect to this clone: The DNA ends 3 residues before the CDR3 does, and the rest of the CDR3 is filled in from the germline J gene. This chain links TRBV20-1 with TRBJ2-1, with D possibly being TRBD1 (6 bases). Trimming cost V 0 bases and J 4 bases, with 13 bases left between them. This CDR3 is built from 15 residues. CDR1 and CDR2 from the germline V gene are DFQATT and SNEGSKA (reference sequence). The CDR3 sequence is CSARENGQKYNEQFF. The DNA read from the CDR3 is TGCAGTGCTAGAGAAAACGGACAGAAGTACAATGAG.

About this clone itself: The observed sequence ends 3 residues before the CDR3 terminus, with the missing tail filled in from the germline J gene. The chain combines TRBV20-1 with TRBJ2-7; 8 nucleotides match TRBD2. Looked up from germline, CDR1 is DFQATT and CDR2 is SNEGSKA (reference sequence). CDR3 length: 15 amino acids. The junction had 9 bases not matched to a gene; V was cut back by 3 bases and J by 2 bases. The CDR3 loop reads CSASFSGSDTYEQYF. The part of the CDR3 DNA that was read is TGCAGTGCTAGTTTCAGCGGGAGCGATACCTACGAG.

With regard to this clone: The missing CDR3 end, 3 residues past where the read stops, is filled in from the germline J gene. The genes are TRBV7-3 and TRBJ1-1; D ambiguous. Germline V CDR1 and CDR2: SGHTA, FQGTGA. The CDR3 is 17 amino acids. This CDR3 reads CASSLTGISGSQDTAFF. Incomplete CDR3 DNA: TGTGCCAGCAGCTTAACGGGTATTAGCGGGAGTCAAGATACG.

As regards this clone: The sequence runs out 3 residues before the end of the CDR3; the remainder is reconstructed from the germline J gene. The chain carries TRBV7-7 and TRBJ2-5, with D hard to call. The length of the CDR3 is 16 residues. Trimming left V 5 bases short and J 4 bases short, with 20 bases between. The germline V gene encodes CDR1 SSHAT and CDR2 FNYEAQ (reference sequence). Incomplete CDR3 DNA: TGTGCCAGCAGCCCACATGCCCGGGTAATACGAGAGACC. It specifies CASSPHARVIRET. The full CDR3 protein reads CASSPHARVIRETQYF.

About this clone itself: Coverage ceases 3 residues before the CDR3 finishes, and the germline J gene fills in the end. This same CDR3 is encoded by further DNA sequences in the sample. The chain joins TRBV5-5 to TRBJ1-2; 7 bases align to TRBD1. The ends lost 4 bases at V and 3 bases at J; junction bases unmatched: 6. The CDR3 has 14 residues. Per the germline V gene, CDR1 is SGHKS and CDR2 is YYEKEE (reference sequence). The CDR3 here is CASSLRQGDYGYTF. The part of the CDR3 DNA that was read is TGTGCCAGCAGCCTAAGACAGGGCGACTATGGC.

Comments on this clone: The read comes to an end 3 residues before the CDR3 does, leaving the germline J gene to fill in the end. The chain uses TRBV10-3 and TRBJ2-3, with 7 bases fitting TRBD2. Trimming removed 3 bases from V and 7 bases from J; junction bases left unmatched: 22. Germline V CDR1 and CDR2: ENHRY, SYGVKD. The CDR3 contains 19 residues. The CDR3 DNA, read in part, is TGTGCCATCAGTGATCTCCAGACCCCCGCGGGAGAGGGTGCTAATACG. Residues: CAISDLQTPAGEGANT. The full CDR3 is CAISDLQTPAGEGANTQYF.

On this clone itself: The CDR3 end is not reached by the read, which stops 3 residues before it; the germline J gene fills it in. V usage is TRBV6-2 or TRBV6-3 and J usage is TRBJ2-7; D gene ambiguous. The CDR3 runs to 11 residues. Between the trimmed V and J ends, which lost 6 bases and 4 bases, there was a span of 7 bases. Germline lookup yields CDR1 MNHEY and CDR2 SVGEGT. CDR3 bases read: TGTGCCAGCAGGAAGACTTACGAG. It specifies CASRKTYE. The whole CDR3 region reads CASRKTYEQYF.

With regard to this clone: The CDR3 extends 3 residues past the end of the read, so its final part is completed from the germline J gene. The chain joins TRBV19 to TRBJ1-2; 7 nucleotides line up with TRBD1. The germline CDR1 and CDR2 sequences are LNHDA and SQIVND (reference sequence). The CDR3 totals 16 residues. CDR3 sequence: CASSPAIRQGPYDYTF. Partial CDR3 DNA: TGTGCCAGTAGTCCTGCTATAAGACAGGGACCCTACGAC.

Worth noting for this clone: Read coverage stops 3 residues before the CDR3 terminus; the germline J gene supplies the remainder. The chain links TRBV6-2 or TRBV6-3 to TRBJ2-1; D is possibly TRBD1 or TRBD2 (6 bases each). Per germline, CDR1 MNHEY and CDR2 SVGEGT. The CDR3 extends over 13 amino acids. Between the trimmed V and J ends, which lost 5 bases and 9 bases, there was a span of 14 bases. The CDR3 DNA, read in part, is TGTGCCAGCAGTATTGCCAGGGGAGGTGAG. Its protein product is CASSIARGGE. The whole CDR3 region reads CASSIARGGEQFF.

A note on this clone: The read stops 3 residues short of the end of the CDR3; the missing end is completed from the germline J gene. The rearrangement joins TRBV15 to TRBJ1-1; perhaps TRBD1 as D (5 bases). This CDR3 has 15 amino acids. Germline-derived CDR1 and CDR2 are LNHNV and YYDKDF (reference sequence). The germline V and J ends were trimmed by 3 bases and 4 bases, with 15 bases remaining between them. The CDR3 reads CATSRGLQGSTEAFF. The DNA read from the CDR3 is TGTGCCACCAGCAGGGGTCTCCAGGGATCCACTGAA.

Note on this clone: The CDR3 end is not reached by the read, which stops 3 residues before it; the germline J gene fills it in. The chain uses TRBV5-1 and TRBJ1-1, with D possibly being TRBD1 (6 bases). Trimming took off 3 bases at V and 6 bases at J, with 12 bases between the two ends. The CDR3 totals 13 residues. The germline V gene has CDR1 SGHRS and CDR2 YFSETQ. CDR3 bases read: TGCGCCAGCAGCTCACAGGGTTTAGCTGAA. This translates into CASSSQGLAE. The entire CDR3 reads CASSSQGLAEAFF.

As for this clone: The CDR3 goes on 3 residues after the read ends, and that part is filled in from the germline J gene. This chain joins TRBV30 and TRBJ1-1; D unclear. The CDR3 totals 15 residues. Germline CDR1 reads GTSNPN; CDR2 reads SVGIG (reference sequence). CDR3 region: CAWSVLEGLGETAFF. The CDR3 bases that were read are TGTGCCTGGAGTGTACTAGAGGGTCTCGGGGAGACA.

Notes on this clone: Read sequence stops 3 residues before the CDR3 end, and the germline J gene provides the missing end. The gene calls are TRBV20-1 and TRBJ2-5; D is perhaps TRBD1 (6 bases). The CDR3 is made up of 13 amino acids. CDR1 and CDR2 (germline): DFQATT, SNEGSKA (reference sequence). Deletions cut 3 bases from V and 6 bases from J, with 14 bases between. The covered CDR3 bases are TGCAGTGCTAGTTTCCAGGGGCAACAGACC. It codes for CSASFQGQQT. The whole CDR3 sequence is CSASFQGQQTQYF.

This clone shows up as medium-sized (0.01 to 0.1%) by frequency. The read terminates 3 residues ahead of where the CDR3 ends, so the germline J gene completes it. V and J are TRBV5-6 and TRBJ2-1, with TRBD1 as a possible D gene (6 bases). Trimming left V 1 base short and J 8 bases short, with 10 bases between. The CDR3 is 13 residues long. Germline V lookup: CDR1 SGHDT, CDR2 YYEEEE. The sequenced CDR3 bases are TGTGCCAGCAGCTTGCTCAGGGGATATGAG. Translation gives CASSLLRGYE. The whole CDR3 region reads CASSLLRGYEQFF.

A word on this clone: The CDR3 end falls 3 residues outside the read, so it is completed with the germline J gene. The gene calls are TRBV4-2 and TRBJ2-1, with a possible D match to TRBD2 (6 bases). Germline loops: CDR1 LGHNA, CDR2 YNFKEQ. There are 17 residues in the CDR3. V lost 4 bases and J lost 9, with 25 bases in between. The sequenced part of the CDR3 DNA is TGTGCCAGCAGCCCAGAACCGGGACTCATCCTTGACGGTGAG. Its protein is CASSPEPGLILDGE. The complete CDR3 protein is CASSPEPGLILDGEQFF.

Regarding this clone: Sequencing ends 3 residues short of the CDR3 end; the germline J gene provides the rest. The chain has TRBV20-1 and TRBJ2-1; 7 bases are shared with TRBD1. The CDR3 has 14 amino acids. Germline trimming cut 6 bases from V and 8 bases from J; bases unmatched to any gene: 13. Germline V gene lookup returns CDR1 DFQATT and CDR2 SNEGSKA (reference sequence). The CDR3 DNA, read in part, is TGCAGTGCGACCGACAGGGTTTGGGTGGATGAG. Amino acids: CSATDRVWVDE. Given in full, the CDR3 is CSATDRVWVDEQFF.

On this clone: From the germline J gene comes the end of the CDR3, since the read stops 3 residues before it. The J gene is TRBJ2-5, the V gene TRBV29-1, with 9 positions matching TRBD1. The V and J ends lost 4 bases and 5 bases, in that order; junction bases with no gene match: 5. The CDR3 totals 13 residues. In germline, CDR1 is SQVTM, CDR2 ANQGSEA. The covered CDR3 bases are TGCAGCGTTGCGGGACAGGGAGGTGAGACC. Protein: CSVAGQGGET. The CDR3 as a whole reads CSVAGQGGETQYF. The complete variable domain, with remaining parts taken from reference TRBV29-1 and TRBJ2-5, reads SAVISQKPSRDICQRGTSLTIQCQVDSQVTMMFWYRQQPGQSLTLIATANQGSEATYESGFVIDKFPISRPNLTFSTLTVSNMSPEDSSIYLCSVAGQGGETQYFGPGTRLLVL.